This T cell receptor beta chain was retrieved from a study of blood T cells in healthy people across ages. A second PCR of about 7 to 12 cycles used a sample-barcoded 5' primer and a J-beta primer mix. In TCRdb, the 5' RACE reads were re-called with MiXCR into one record per CDR3 protein. The repertoire holds 1,300,000 or so distinct CDR3 sequences, 55% to 75% seen once, with roughly 7% in the top ten. The CDR3 contains 20 residues. Sequencing input: blood. The receptor was isolated from a man aged 18 to 29 in good health. The chain carries TRBV21-1 and TRBJ2-7; the D call in the table, TRBD2, was not verified against the DNA. TRBV21-1 constitutes a pseudogene. Here the CDR3 DNA reads TGTGCCAGCAGCACAAAGGGCCCGGCAGAGCGGGAGTTCCTTGGGGACGAGCAGTACTTC. Translating gives CASSTKGPAEREFLGDEQYF.